Following are 23 T cell receptor beta chains from one sample sequenced in a study of regulatory T cells in long-lasting Graves disease. Time point indicated: persistent/refractory GD, antithyroid drugs over 5 years with positive TRAb. PBMC RNA served as the TCR library source. Combining iRepertoire HTBI primers with Arm-PCR of CDR3 regions, the authors built TCR beta libraries. Each CDR3 protein is one row after TCRdb ran MiXCR on the multiplex PCR reads. This sample yields about 470,000 distinct CDR3 sequences, of which about a fifth are seen a single time; less than 9% belongs to the top ten. The source material was peripheral blood mononuclear cells (PBMCs), sampled when the disease was refractory, from a patient treated with antithyroid drugs. These receptors came from a female donor with Graves disease.

This clonotype has a count of ten or more. V is TRBV5-5 and J is TRBJ1-5; the match to TRBD1 covers 9 bases. The CDR3 is made up of 15 amino acids. Trimming removed 5 bases from V and 1 base from J; junction bases left unmatched: 4. CDR1 SGHKS and CDR2 YYEKEE come from the germline V gene (reference sequence). CDR3 bases: TGTGCCAGCAGTTTAGGGACAGGGAGCAATCAGCCCCAGCATTTT. As protein: CASSLGTGSNQPQHF.

This clonotype was seen ten or more times. A clone one base away is much larger, so this may be a read error. The chain has TRBV28 and TRBJ2-2; D not resolved. The CDR3 loop spans 11 amino acids. Germline assignment: CDR1 MDHEN and CDR2 SYDVKM. V gave up 7 bases and J gave up 4 bases, with 4 bases separating them. The CDR3 DNA is TGTGCCAGCACTTTCACCGGGGAGCTGTTTTTT. Its translation is CASTFTGELFF.

The rearrangement joins TRBV10-3 to TRBJ2-7; 9 bases are shared with TRBD1. The CDR3 runs 15 residues. Germline values: CDR1 ENHRY, CDR2 SYGVKD. The trim removed 7 bases at V and 0 bases at J, leaving 7 bases unmatched. The CDR3 loop is CAINEGDRDSYEQYF. The CDR3 bases are TGTGCCATCAACGAAGGGGACAGGGACTCCTACGAGCAGTACTTC.

The sample holds many counts of this clonotype. The rearrangement joins TRBV27 to TRBJ2-5; no reliable D call. Germline V gives CDR1 MNHEY, CDR2 SMNVEV (reference sequence). V lost 6 bases and J lost 3, with 14 bases in between. This CDR3 spans 14 amino acids. In nucleotides, the CDR3 is TGTGCCAGCAGCTTCGTGGGCAGAGAAGAGACCCAGTACTTC. Translated, it gives CASSFVGREETQYF.

This clonotype was recorded many times. The chain combines TRBV6-5 with TRBJ2-4, with D possibly called TRBD1 or TRBD2 (5 bases each). V gave up 1 base and J gave up 5 bases, with 15 bases separating them. Germline CDR1 is MNHEY and CDR2 is SVGAGI. The CDR3 has 16 residues. The CDR3 bases are TGTGCCAGCAGTTACTATCGTGGGTTGGGGGAAAACATTCAGTACTTC. Translated: CASSYYRGLGENIQYF.

This clonotype has a count of ten or more. The CDR3 spells CASSFAGSGGYTF. CDR3 coding DNA: TGTGCCAGCAGTTTCGCAGGGTCCGGTGGCTACACCTTC. This chain uses TRBV12-3 or TRBV12-4 with TRBJ1-2, with D perhaps TRBD1 (5 bases). This CDR3 contains 13 residues. V was trimmed by 3 bases and J by 7 bases, leaving 12 bases between them.

This clonotype was recorded at least ten times. The CDR3 DNA reads as TGTGCCAGCAGTTTCACTCGGACGACGGCGATAACTGAAGCTTTCTTT. Its protein is CASSFTRTTAITEAFF. V usage is TRBV28 and J usage is TRBJ1-1; the D is unclear. The CDR3 is made up of 16 amino acids. The ends were cut back, 3 bases at V and 5 bases at J, with 19 bases in the middle. The V gene's germline CDR1 is MDHEN and CDR2 SYDVKM.

The V gene is TRBV12-3 or TRBV12-4, the J gene TRBJ1-6; possible D gene TRBD1, 6 bases. The CDR3 length is 17 residues. V lost 6 bases, J lost 0 bases, and 15 bases lay in between. This CDR3 is CASSFQGLSSYNSPLHF. CDR3 in DNA: TGTGCCAGCAGCTTCCAGGGGTTGAGCTCCTATAATTCACCCCTCCACTTT.

This chain joins TRBV30 and TRBJ1-2; D remains ambiguous. This CDR3 comprises 11 residues. Trimming removed 4 bases from V and 4 bases from J, with 7 bases in between. Per germline, CDR1 GTSNPN and CDR2 SVGIG (reference sequence). Here the CDR3 DNA reads TGTGCCTGGACGACGGCCTATGGCTACACCTTC. Its translation is CAWTTAYGYTF.

In this sample, this clonotype turned up a few times. The V call is TRBV9, the J call TRBJ2-7; D may be TRBD1 (6 bases). Trimming left V 4 bases short and J 1 base short, with 12 bases between. Germline CDR1 and CDR2: SGDLS and YYNGEE. There are 14 residues in the CDR3. In DNA, the CDR3 is TGTGCCAGCAGCCCTGGGGGACAATCCTACGAGCAGTACTTC. Protein product: CASSPGGQSYEQYF.

This clonotype was observed a handful of times. The chain combines TRBV4-1 with TRBJ1-1; weak D call: TRBD1 (6 bases). The CDR3 has 14 amino acids. Trimming removed 4 bases at V and 1 base at J, with 10 bases between. The V gene's germline CDR1 is MGHRA and CDR2 YSYEKL. The CDR3 reads CASSPRTENTEAFF. The CDR3 nucleotides are TGCGCCAGCAGCCCGCGGACAGAGAACACTGAAGCTTTCTTT.

This chain uses TRBV5-1 with TRBJ1-2, with D uncertain. Deletions cut 3 bases from V and 2 bases from J, with 11 bases between. There are 14 residues in the CDR3. The germline V gene has CDR1 SGHRS and CDR2 YFSETQ. CDR3 sequence reads: CASSSAIRNYGYTF. CDR3 sequence (DNA): TGCGCCAGCAGCTCGGCAATCAGGAACTATGGCTACACCTTC.

This clonotype appeared many times. CDR3 sequence: CASTPVDGTLEQYF. The DNA for the CDR3 is TGTGCCAGCACCCCCGTAGACGGGACACTTGAGCAGTACTTC. J is TRBJ2-7 and V is TRBV27, with D tentatively TRBD1 (6 bases). This CDR3 is 14 amino acids long. Looked up from germline, CDR1 is MNHEY and CDR2 is SMNVEV (reference sequence). V shed 7 bases and J shed 7 bases, with 20 bases lying between them.

The CDR3 spells CATSLWGEGYTF. DNA for the CDR3: TGTGCCACCAGCCTGTGGGGGGAAGGCTACACCTTC. V gene TRBV15 combines with J gene TRBJ1-2, with D maybe TRBD1 (5 bases). CDR1 LNHNV and CDR2 YYDKDF come from the germline V gene (reference sequence). Trimming stripped 5 bases from V and 8 bases from J, with 12 bases between. The CDR3 extends over 12 amino acids.

Ten or more counts support this clonotype. The rearrangement joins TRBV5-1 to TRBJ2-2, with D perhaps TRBD2 (5 bases). V shed 0 bases and J shed 9 bases, with 9 bases lying between them. The CDR3 extends over 13 amino acids. CDR1 and CDR2 (germline): SGHRS, YFSETQ. CDR3 nucleotide sequence: TGCGCCAGCAGCTTGGCCGGAGGCCGGGAGCTGTTTTTT. It codes for CASSLAGGRELFF.

About this clonotype: This may come from a read error, since a much larger clone is one base off. The chain uses TRBV7-9 and TRBJ1-2; D possibly corresponds to TRBD1 (5 bases). With 11 bases removed from V and 0 bases from J, the gap between germline ends came to 19 bases. The CDR3 sequence is 15 residues long. Germline assignment: CDR1 SEHNR and CDR2 FQNEAQ (reference sequence). The CDR3 reads CAGTIGWGTNYGYTF. In nucleotides, the CDR3 is TGTGCCGGCACGATAGGGTGGGGGACTAACTATGGCTACACCTTC.

This chain uses TRBV5-1 with TRBJ2-2; D is uncertain. Trimming pared 4 bases from V and 7 bases from J, leaving 14 bases between. The CDR3 runs to 14 residues. Germline values: CDR1 SGHRS, CDR2 YFSETQ. The CDR3 DNA sequence: TGCGCCAGCAGCCCTGACCCTACTGTCGGGGAGCTGTTTTTT. Its protein is CASSPDPTVGELFF.

This clonotype was recorded a few times. The J gene is TRBJ2-7, the V gene TRBV28; TRBD1 or TRBD2 may be the D gene (5 bases each). Looked up from germline, CDR1 is MDHEN and CDR2 is SYDVKM. The V end lost 6 bases, the J end lost 4 bases, and 16 bases lay between the germline ends. The CDR3 runs 14 residues. CDR3 sequence reads: CASRSGTAIYEQYF. The CDR3 DNA reads as TGTGCCAGCAGGTCCGGGACCGCCATTTACGAGCAGTACTTC.

This clonotype was counted many times. V gene TRBV6-1 combines with J gene TRBJ2-7; tentatively, D is TRBD2 (5 bases). CDR3 size: 14 residues. V lost 3 bases and J 0 bases, leaving 9 bases between the germline ends. The germline V gene encodes CDR1 MNHNS and CDR2 SASEGT. CDR3 in DNA: TGTGCCAGCAGTGATCTAGCTCTCTCCTACGAGCAGTACTTC. This gives the protein CASSDLALSYEQYF.

This clonotype was detected many times. The rearrangement links TRBV7-2 to TRBJ2-4; 7 positions agree with TRBD2. The junction had 4 bases not matched to a gene; V was cut back by 5 bases and J by 0 bases. The CDR3 runs 15 residues. Germline V CDR1 and CDR2: SGHTA, FQGNSA. The CDR3 region has the DNA TGTGCCAGCAGCCGGGGGGTTATAGCCAAAAACATTCAGTACTTC. Protein product: CASSRGVIAKNIQYF.

The rearrangement joins TRBV5-1 to TRBJ2-7, with D possibly TRBD1 on 5 matching bases. The CDR3 is 15 amino acids. Germline CDR1 reads SGHRS; CDR2 reads YFSETQ. V was clipped by 4 bases and J by 2 bases, with 16 bases between them. The CDR3 DNA is TGCGCCAGCAGCGCATCCTGGGGCGCAACCTACGAGCAGTACTTC. Its translation: CASSASWGATYEQYF.

This clonotype was detected many times. This chain uses TRBV6-1 with TRBJ1-5; D ambiguous. Trimming removed 6 bases from V and 2 bases from J, with 14 bases in between. CDR3 size: 15 residues. Germline V CDR1 and CDR2: MNHNS, SASEGT. The CDR3 coding sequence is TGTGCCAGCAGCTCCCCCGGGTGGCGCAATCAGCCCCAGCATTTT. Encoded protein: CASSSPGWRNQPQHF.

This clonotype turned up a few times. The chain links TRBV29-1 to TRBJ2-7, with 7 positions matching TRBD2. The CDR3 has 12 amino acids. From germline, CDR1 is SQVTM and CDR2 ANQGSEA. V shed 4 bases and J 7 bases; nucleotides not matched to a gene: 7. The chain's CDR3 is CSVVGGSREQYF. The DNA for the CDR3 is TGCAGCGTTGTGGGCGGGAGTAGGGAGCAGTACTTC.